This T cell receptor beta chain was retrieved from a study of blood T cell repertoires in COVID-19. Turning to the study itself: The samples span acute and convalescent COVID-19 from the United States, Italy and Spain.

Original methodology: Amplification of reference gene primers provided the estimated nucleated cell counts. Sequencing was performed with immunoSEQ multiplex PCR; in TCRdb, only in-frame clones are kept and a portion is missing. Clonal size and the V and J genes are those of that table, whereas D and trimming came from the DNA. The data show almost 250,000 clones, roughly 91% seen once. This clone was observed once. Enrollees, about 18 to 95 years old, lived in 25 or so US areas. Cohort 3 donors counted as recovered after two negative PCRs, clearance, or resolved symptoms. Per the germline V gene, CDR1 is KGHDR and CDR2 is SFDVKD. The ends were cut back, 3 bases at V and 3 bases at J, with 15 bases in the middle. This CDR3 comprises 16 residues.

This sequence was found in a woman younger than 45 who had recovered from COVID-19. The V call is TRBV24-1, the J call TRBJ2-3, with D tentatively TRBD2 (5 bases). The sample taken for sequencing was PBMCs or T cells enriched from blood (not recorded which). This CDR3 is CATSDAASPGTDTQYF. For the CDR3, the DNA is TGTGCCACCAGTGATGCGGCCTCCCCGGGAACAGATACGCAGTATTTT.